The sequence of this T cell receptor (beta chain) was determined in a study of cytomegalovirus exposure and HLA in healthy donors. Study-wide results and caveats: Later analysis associated a missense DCLRE1C variant with TCR beta V- and J-gene trimming.

Note on this clone: The antigen remains unidentified.

The PCR ran on 60 Vbeta and 13 Jbeta primers. Produced via immunoSEQ multiplex PCR; TCRdb's table is partial and in-frame only. The data hold 95,000 to 150,000 clones, with around 69% observed a single time. The CDR3 spans 16 residues. V dropped 1 base and J dropped 10; count of bases not matched to a gene: 13. Germline assignment: CDR1 LNHDA and CDR2 SQIVND (reference sequence). The clonotype originates from a woman between 40 and 55 years old in good health and CMV-seropositive. The sample taken for sequencing was PBMCs. The rearrangement uses TRBV19 and TRBJ2-1; 7 bases match TRBD1. CDR3 residues: CASSIGHRDSGREQFF. CDR3 bases: TGTGCCAGTAGTATAGGACACCGGGACAGCGGCCGGGAGCAGTTCTTC.